These T cell receptor beta chains were read from a single sample in a study of shared clonotypes between healthy human individuals. The table came from immunoSEQ multiplex PCR; TCRdb's copy has only in-frame clones and leaves some out. The sample lists more than 2 million clones; around 95% were seen once. The material sequenced was naive CD8+ T cells from PBMCs. Every receptor here comes from a man aged 18 to 35 in good health. Some clones in this sample may be carry-over from other donors' samples. Each CDR3 is given with its conserved first and last residue. The size of a clone is reported for some rows only, either as once, few or many, or as a class for expanded clones.

clone size	V gene	J gene	CDR3 protein
.	TRBV19	TRBJ2-2	CASSNTPGHNTGELFF
.	TRBV7-3	TRBJ2-3	CASSSLGGADTQYF
.	TRBV27	TRBJ2-3	CASTDRHPTDTQYF
once	TRBV11-2	TRBJ2-1	CASSFPGPNNEQFF
once	TRBV13	TRBJ2-7	CASSPQGSYEQYF
.	TRBV9	TRBJ2-3	CASSGRTSTDTQYF
.	TRBV2	TRBJ1-5	CASRGRVSNQPQHF
.	TRBV9	TRBJ1-2	CASSVAKGDTGYTF
.	TRBV5-1	TRBJ1-3	CASSADRGQGNTIYF
.	TRBV28	TRBJ2-7	CASTHPIGRGPDEQYF
once	TRBV5-4	TRBJ2-6	CASSYGSSGANVLTF
.	TRBV11-2	TRBJ2-2	CASSYNPTGGSTGELFF
.	TRBV6-1	TRBJ2-7	CAISETGTEGLSYEQYF
.	TRBV28	TRBJ2-7	CASSLGTGGTYEQYF
.	TRBV14	TRBJ2-7	CASSQDEGSYEQYF
.	TRBV29-1	TRBJ2-2	CSVEGEGWHGELFF
.	TRBV2	TRBJ2-7	CASSEVASGTYEQYF
.	TRBV4-1	TRBJ1-5	CASSHIRQLGQPQHF
few	TRBV28	TRBJ1-1	CASTPIPENTEAFF
.	TRBV19	TRBJ2-7	CASSMSTDSYEQYF
.	TRBV28	TRBJ1-5	CASSLRDSYLSNQPQHF
few	TRBV18	TRBJ2-1	CASSLGTSGSYNEQFF
.	TRBV10-3	TRBJ2-7	CATKTILSGEQYF
.	TRBV9	TRBJ2-1	CASSVSVQGTKHNEQFF
.	TRBV7-9	TRBJ2-7	CASRGLAYEQYF
.	TRBV27	TRBJ1-5	CASSLLDSNQPQHF
.	TRBV13	TRBJ2-3	CASSLRTGAPDTQYF
.	TRBV4-2	TRBJ2-7	CASSPGGGYEQYF
.	TRBV4-1	TRBJ2-5	CASSRWAGPGETQYF
.	TRBV2	TRBJ2-1	CASSARVYNEQFF
.	TRBV30	.	CACDWDRYYEQYF
.	TRBV5-4	TRBJ1-2	CASSLGRDYGYTF
.	TRBV6-5	TRBJ2-7	CASSGTGLEEQYF
once	TRBV6-6	TRBJ2-5	CASSYLASYQETQYF
.	TRBV4-2	TRBJ2-2	CASSQARSGTGELFF
.	TRBV29-1	TRBJ2-5	CSVVGQGDGTETQYF
.	TRBV7-2	TRBJ2-1	CASSLGQGSSYNEQFF
.	TRBV9	TRBJ2-7	CASSVSGSLDEQYF
once	TRBV6-1	TRBJ1-3	CASSGFPGVRNTIYF
.	TRBV7-8	TRBJ1-1	CASSLGWIREAFF
few	TRBV27	TRBJ1-5	CASSLWAGRSNQPQHF
.	TRBV15	TRBJ1-4	CATSGKGEKLFF
.	TRBV27	TRBJ2-5	CASSAVVGETQYF
.	TRBV29-1	TRBJ2-1	CSASPDIGLSLSEQFF
.	TRBV7-2	TRBJ1-1	CASSLQGAVLDTEAFF